The rows below give T cell receptor beta chains drawn from one sample of a study of blood T cell repertoires in COVID-19. The data were produced by immunoSEQ multiplex PCR, yet TCRdb's version contains in-frame clones alone and is incomplete. The repertoire holds approximately 160,000 clones, with around nine tenths as singletons. Sequences were obtained from peripheral blood. The origin of the receptors is a man aged 55 to 70 with COVID-19, enrolled during active disease. Each CDR3 is given with its conserved first and last residue. The order of the fields is V gene, J gene, clone size, D gene, CDR3 DNA, CDR3 protein. The D gene is left open where the match is weak. Clone size is shown for a subset of rows, as once, few, many or a class of expanded clone.

V gene: TRBV29-1; J gene: TRBJ1-4; clone size: -; D gene: TRBD1; CDR3 DNA: TGCAGCGTTGACGCGACAGGGACGAGGGAAAAACTGTTTTTT; CDR3 protein: CSVDATGTREKLFF
V gene: TRBV7-2; J gene: TRBJ1-4; clone size: -; D gene: -; CDR3 DNA: TGTGCCAGCAGACCTCAAAGTACAGTTAATGAAAAACTGTTTTTT; CDR3 protein: CASRPQSTVNEKLFF
V gene: TRBV7-2; J gene: TRBJ2-7; clone size: -; D gene: -; CDR3 DNA: TGTGCCAGCAGCCCAGGAGGACTCCGCTACGAGCAGTACTTC; CDR3 protein: CASSPGGLRYEQYF
V gene: TRBV6-2/TRBV6-3; J gene: TRBJ1-2; clone size: -; D gene: TRBD1; CDR3 DNA: TGTGCCAGCAGTTATGGGACAGCCGCCTCTTATGGCTACACCTTC; CDR3 protein: CASSYGTAASYGYTF
V gene: TRBV11-2; J gene: TRBJ1-2; clone size: -; D gene: TRBD1; CDR3 DNA: TGTGCCAGCAGCTTAGCCGGGACAGGCACAGGGAGTTATGGCTACACCTTC; CDR3 protein: CASSLAGTGTGSYGYTF
V gene: TRBV24-1; J gene: TRBJ2-5; clone size: -; D gene: TRBD1; CDR3 DNA: TGTGCCACCAGTGATAAACAGACAGGGGGCAGATACCAAGAGACCCAGTACTTC; CDR3 protein: CATSDKQTGGRYQETQYF
V gene: TRBV28; J gene: TRBJ2-2; clone size: -; D gene: -; CDR3 DNA: TGTGCCAGCAGTTGGTTAGGGGGATCCGGGGAGCTGTTTTTT; CDR3 protein: CASSWLGGSGELFF
V gene: TRBV19; J gene: TRBJ2-3; clone size: -; D gene: -; CDR3 DNA: TGTGCCAGTAGTCGCCCTCCCGACAGGCGAAGCACAGATACGCAGTATTTT; CDR3 protein: CASSRPPDRRSTDTQYF
V gene: TRBV19; J gene: TRBJ2-1; clone size: -; D gene: -; CDR3 DNA: TGTGCCAGTAGCGGAACAGGGCCGCCCGGGGGGCCGGAGCAGTTCTTC; CDR3 protein: CASSGTGPPGGPEQFF
V gene: TRBV7-2; J gene: TRBJ1-1; clone size: -; D gene: TRBD1; CDR3 DNA: TGTGCCAGCAGCTTAGCGTTGAGGGGGCGCGAAGACACTGAAGCTTTCTTT; CDR3 protein: CASSLALRGREDTEAFF
V gene: TRBV5-1; J gene: TRBJ1-2; clone size: -; D gene: -; CDR3 DNA: TGCGCCAGCAGCCCGGACAGAGCCTATGGCTACACCTTC; CDR3 protein: CASSPDRAYGYTF
V gene: TRBV7-9; J gene: TRBJ2-3; clone size: few; D gene: TRBD2; CDR3 DNA: TGTGCCAGCAGCTACGGACTAGCGGGGTCAGATACGCAGTATTTT; CDR3 protein: CASSYGLAGSDTQYF
V gene: TRBV24-1; J gene: TRBJ2-5; clone size: -; D gene: TRBD2; CDR3 DNA: TGTGCCACCAGTGATCTAGCGGGAGGCGGAGAGACCCAGTACTTC; CDR3 protein: CATSDLAGGGETQYF
V gene: TRBV15; J gene: TRBJ1-5; clone size: -; D gene: -; CDR3 DNA: TGTGCCACCAGCGCCGGGAGACTCAATCAGCCCCAGCATTTT; CDR3 protein: CATSAGRLNQPQHF
V gene: TRBV19; J gene: TRBJ1-2; clone size: -; D gene: TRBD1; CDR3 DNA: TGTGCCAGTAGTATCGGGACAGGTGGGGTAGGGGATGGCTACACCTTC; CDR3 protein: CASSIGTGGVGDGYTF
V gene: TRBV9; J gene: TRBJ2-3; clone size: -; D gene: -; CDR3 DNA: TGTGCCAGCAGCGTAGGTCGTCAGTACAACACAGATACGCAGTATTTT; CDR3 protein: CASSVGRQYNTDTQYF
V gene: TRBV2; J gene: TRBJ1-6; clone size: -; D gene: -; CDR3 DNA: TGTGCCAGCAGTGTAGATGCCTATAATTCACCCCTCCACTTT; CDR3 protein: CASSVDAYNSPLHF
V gene: TRBV10-1; J gene: TRBJ1-1; clone size: -; D gene: -; CDR3 DNA: TGCGCCAGCAGTGAATATGACAGCTACTACCCAAACACTGAAGCTTTCTTT; CDR3 protein: CASSEYDSYYPNTEAFF
V gene: TRBV4-3; J gene: TRBJ1-4; clone size: -; D gene: TRBD1; CDR3 DNA: TGCGCCAGCAGCCAAGGACAGGGCGGCGAAAAACTGTTTTTT; CDR3 protein: CASSQGQGGEKLFF
V gene: TRBV7-2; J gene: TRBJ2-1; clone size: once; D gene: -; CDR3 DNA: TGTGCCAGCAGTGTCCGGGGGAAAGACGAGCAGTTCTTC; CDR3 protein: CASSVRGKDEQFF
V gene: TRBV7-2; J gene: TRBJ2-3; clone size: -; D gene: TRBD2; CDR3 DNA: TGTGCCAGCAGACTTAATACCGGGACTAGCGGTACAGATACGCAGTATTTT; CDR3 protein: CASRLNTGTSGTDTQYF
V gene: TRBV18; J gene: TRBJ2-4; clone size: -; D gene: -; CDR3 DNA: TGTGCCAGCTCACGTACCCAGAATTTAGCAGGGAACATTCAGTACTTC; CDR3 protein: CASSRTQNLAGNIQYF
V gene: TRBV5-1; J gene: TRBJ2-3; clone size: -; D gene: -; CDR3 DNA: TGCGCCAGCAGCTTGGCACGGCGGATCTCCACAGATACGCAGTATTTT; CDR3 protein: CASSLARRISTDTQYF
V gene: TRBV6-5; J gene: TRBJ1-1; clone size: -; D gene: TRBD1; CDR3 DNA: TGTGCCAGCAGTAGGACAGGGGCGTTGGGAACTGAAGCTTTCTTT; CDR3 protein: CASSRTGALGTEAFF
V gene: TRBV7-2; J gene: TRBJ1-5; clone size: -; D gene: -; CDR3 DNA: TGTGCCAGCAGCCAAACACAGGTCAATCAGCCCCAGCATTTT; CDR3 protein: CASSQTQVNQPQHF
V gene: TRBV4-3; J gene: TRBJ1-2; clone size: -; D gene: -; CDR3 DNA: TGCGCCAGCAGCCAAGTTCGGGGGTTTGTTGGCGGGGCGCACTATGGCTACACCTTC; CDR3 protein: CASSQVRGFVGGAHYGYTF
V gene: TRBV12-3/TRBV12-4; J gene: TRBJ1-6; clone size: -; D gene: -; CDR3 DNA: TGTGCCAGCAGTCCGGACTGGAATTCACCCCTCCACTTT; CDR3 protein: CASSPDWNSPLHF
V gene: TRBV3-1/TRBV3-2; J gene: TRBJ2-7; clone size: -; D gene: TRBD1; CDR3 DNA: TGTGCCAGCAGCTCGAATCCGGGACAGGGAACCTACGAGCAGTACTTC; CDR3 protein: CASSSNPGQGTYEQYF
V gene: TRBV9; J gene: TRBJ2-3; clone size: -; D gene: TRBD2; CDR3 DNA: TGTGCCAGCAGCCTGGGGGGAGGGGTAGCGGGGATCACAGATACGCAGTATTTT; CDR3 protein: CASSLGGGVAGITDTQYF
V gene: TRBV5-4; J gene: TRBJ2-2; clone size: -; D gene: TRBD2; CDR3 DNA: TGTGCCAGCAGCCAACAGACAGGACTAGCGGGAGACACCGGGGAGCTGTTTTTT; CDR3 protein: CASSQQTGLAGDTGELFF
V gene: TRBV4-1; J gene: TRBJ1-2; clone size: -; D gene: -; CDR3 DNA: TGCGCCAGCAGCCAAGACGTAGGGGCCTATGGCTACACCTTC; CDR3 protein: CASSQDVGAYGYTF
V gene: TRBV6-5; J gene: TRBJ1-2; clone size: -; D gene: -; CDR3 DNA: TGTGCCAGCAGTTACTCCGACTATGCGTATGGCTACACCTTC; CDR3 protein: CASSYSDYAYGYTF
V gene: TRBV11-3; J gene: TRBJ2-2; clone size: -; D gene: -; CDR3 DNA: TGTGCCAGCAGCTTGGGTGGAGCCCCCGGGGAGCTGTTTTTT; CDR3 protein: CASSLGGAPGELFF
V gene: TRBV29-1; J gene: TRBJ1-2; clone size: -; D gene: -; CDR3 DNA: TGCAGCGTTGGGCAGGGTGGACATGGCTACACCTTC; CDR3 protein: CSVGQGGHGYTF
V gene: TRBV5-6; J gene: TRBJ2-4; clone size: -; D gene: TRBD1; CDR3 DNA: TGTGCCAGCAGCTTTGGGACAGGGCTGATCATTCAGTACTTC; CDR3 protein: CASSFGTGLIIQYF
V gene: TRBV12-3/TRBV12-4; J gene: TRBJ2-5; clone size: few; D gene: -; CDR3 DNA: TGTGCCAGCAGTTTACAGCGGAGGGAGACCCAGTACTTC; CDR3 protein: CASSLQRRETQYF
V gene: TRBV11-2; J gene: TRBJ2-3; clone size: -; D gene: TRBD2; CDR3 DNA: TGTGCCAGCAGCTTCGGTAGCGGGGGGGTAAGCACAGATACGCAGTATTTT; CDR3 protein: CASSFGSGGVSTDTQYF
V gene: TRBV6-5; J gene: TRBJ1-5; clone size: once; D gene: TRBD1; CDR3 DNA: TGTGCCAGCACCACGGGACAGGGAGGCCAGCCCCAGCATTTT; CDR3 protein: CASTTGQGGQPQHF
V gene: TRBV24-1; J gene: TRBJ1-1; clone size: -; D gene: -; CDR3 DNA: TGTGCCACCAGAGGACAGAAGAACACTGAAGCTTTCTTT; CDR3 protein: CATRGQKNTEAFF
V gene: TRBV5-1; J gene: TRBJ2-5; clone size: medium-sized; D gene: TRBD1; CDR3 DNA: TGCGCCAGCAGCTTGGGAACAGGGGCCCGATGGGAGACCCAGTACTTC; CDR3 protein: CASSLGTGARWETQYF
V gene: TRBV25-1; J gene: TRBJ2-1; clone size: -; D gene: TRBD2; CDR3 DNA: TGTGCCAGCAGTCACGGACTAGCTCCTCAAGCTGAGCAGTTCTTC; CDR3 protein: CASSHGLAPQAEQFF
V gene: TRBV29-1; J gene: TRBJ2-7; clone size: -; D gene: TRBD1; CDR3 DNA: TGCAGCGTTCAACAGGGGGCCCACGAGCAGTACTTC; CDR3 protein: CSVQQGAHEQYF
V gene: TRBV7-6; J gene: TRBJ2-6; clone size: -; D gene: -; CDR3 DNA: TGTGCCAGCAGCTTTTGGTCCCCGGGGGTTGCGGGGGCCAACGTCCTGACTTTC; CDR3 protein: CASSFWSPGVAGANVLTF
V gene: TRBV9; J gene: TRBJ2-7; clone size: -; D gene: -; CDR3 DNA: TGTGCCAGCAGCAGGACAGTTAACTCCTACGAGCAGTACTTC; CDR3 protein: CASSRTVNSYEQYF
V gene: TRBV30; J gene: TRBJ1-5; clone size: -; D gene: TRBD1; CDR3 DNA: TGTGCCTGGAGTCGAGGACAGGGGGCTCTTCAGCCCCAGCATTTT; CDR3 protein: CAWSRGQGALQPQHF
V gene: TRBV7-9; J gene: TRBJ1-4; clone size: -; D gene: -; CDR3 DNA: TGTGCCAGCAGCTCCCGTGGTGATAGCAAGACTAATGAAAAACTGTTTTTT; CDR3 protein: CASSSRGDSKTNEKLFF
V gene: TRBV7-2; J gene: TRBJ1-3; clone size: -; D gene: TRBD1; CDR3 DNA: TGTGCCAGCAGCTTAGACAGGGGTGGAAACACCATATATTTT; CDR3 protein: CASSLDRGGNTIYF
V gene: TRBV24-1; J gene: TRBJ1-2; clone size: -; D gene: TRBD1; CDR3 DNA: TGTGCCACCAGTGATTCCCGGACAGGCAGACTCAACTATGGCTACACCTTC; CDR3 protein: CATSDSRTGRLNYGYTF
V gene: TRBV7-7; J gene: TRBJ2-3; clone size: -; D gene: -; CDR3 DNA: TGTGCTAGCAGCCGTTACCAATCACTCACAGATACGCAGTATTTT; CDR3 protein: CASSRYQSLTDTQYF